This TCR beta chain stems from a study of T-cell memory formation after mild COVID-19. General study points: Most CD4+ clones that shrank were in CM and EM, while CD8+ ones turned up in EMRA. Day 37-peaking second-wave clones had unconfirmed SARS-CoV-2 specificity. Among clones contracting day 15 to 85, CD4/CD8 was balanced, whereas later expanders leaned CD4+.

The sample holds many counts of this clonotype. Its antigen is still unknown. Constant-segment primers served in 5'RACE that generated TCR alpha and TCR beta cDNA libraries bearing sample barcodes and UMIs. MiXCR was run by TCRdb on the 5' RACE reads, yielding one entry per CDR3 protein. The top ten clones hold approximately 12% of a sample with approximately 490,000 distinct CDR3 sequences, 20% of them seen once. The sample taken for sequencing was PBMCs or a T cell subset sorted from them (not recorded which). The clonotype originates from an adult woman who had mild COVID-19 (a few samples of this study predate the infection). Cell type and time point are not known.

CDR3 nucleotides: TGTGCCAGCAGCGCCGGGACTAGCGGGGAATTACAAGAGACCCAGTACTTC. It yields the protein CASSAGTSGELQETQYF. V is TRBV7-8 and J is TRBJ2-5, with 13 bases aligning to TRBD2. The junction had 8 bases not matched to a gene; V was cut back by 5 bases and J by 2 bases. This CDR3 comprises 17 residues. Per the germline V gene, CDR1 is SGHVS and CDR2 is FQNEAQ.